The entry that follows covers one T cell receptor (beta chain) sequence. RNA, once extracted, was reverse transcribed into cDNA for use as the sequencing template. Sequenced by immunoSEQ multiplex PCR; TCRdb stores in-frame clones only, minus some. The table includes 120,000 or so clones, roughly 55% detected once. This sample's treatment: oral pan-JAK inhibitor, 5-10 mg twice daily. The sample originates from a study of CD8+ T cells in alopecia areata. Background on the study: Tofacitinib administration persisted for 6 to 18 months, succeeded by 6 months off drug. The SALT score measured affected scalp surface percentage in treated patients.

Trimming stripped 3 bases from V and 3 bases from J, with 5 bases between. Germline lookup yields CDR1 SQVTM and CDR2 ANQGSEA. The CDR3 contains 11 residues. The source was CD4+ T cells sorted from blood, collected at week 4, from a patient treated with tofacitinib. The sequence came from a human donor with alopecia areata. The J gene is TRBJ1-1, the V gene TRBV29-1; D might be TRBD1 (5 bases). The CDR3 DNA follows: TGCAGCGTTGACAGGGACACTGAAGCTTTCTTT. This gives the protein CSVDRDTEAFF.